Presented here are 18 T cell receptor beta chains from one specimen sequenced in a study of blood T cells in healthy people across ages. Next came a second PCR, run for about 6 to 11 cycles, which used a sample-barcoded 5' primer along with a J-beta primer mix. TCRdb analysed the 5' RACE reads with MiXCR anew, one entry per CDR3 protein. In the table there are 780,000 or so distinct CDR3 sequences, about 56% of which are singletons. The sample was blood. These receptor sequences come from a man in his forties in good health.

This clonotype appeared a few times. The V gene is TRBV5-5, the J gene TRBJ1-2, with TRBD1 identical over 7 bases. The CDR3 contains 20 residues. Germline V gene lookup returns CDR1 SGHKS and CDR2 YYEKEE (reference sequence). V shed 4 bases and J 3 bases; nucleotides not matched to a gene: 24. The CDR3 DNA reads TGTGCCAGCAGCCCTTTCGATCCGGACAGGAAGGTCCCCATTTACTATGGCTACACCTTC. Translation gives CASSPFDPDRKVPIYYGYTF.

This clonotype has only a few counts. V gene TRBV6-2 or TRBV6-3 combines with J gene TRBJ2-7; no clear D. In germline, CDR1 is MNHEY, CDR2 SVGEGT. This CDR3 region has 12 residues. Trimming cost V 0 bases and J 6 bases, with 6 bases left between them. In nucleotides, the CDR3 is TGTGCCAGCAGTTACTCGAGCCGCGAGCAGTACTTC. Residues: CASSYSSREQYF.

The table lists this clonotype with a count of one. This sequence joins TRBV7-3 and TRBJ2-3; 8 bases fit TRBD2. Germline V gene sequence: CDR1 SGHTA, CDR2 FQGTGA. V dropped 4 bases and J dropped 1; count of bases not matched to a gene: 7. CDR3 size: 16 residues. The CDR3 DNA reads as TGTGCCAGCAGCTCCGCCCAAGCGGGGGGCACAGATACGCAGTATTTT. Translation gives CASSSAQAGGTDTQYF.

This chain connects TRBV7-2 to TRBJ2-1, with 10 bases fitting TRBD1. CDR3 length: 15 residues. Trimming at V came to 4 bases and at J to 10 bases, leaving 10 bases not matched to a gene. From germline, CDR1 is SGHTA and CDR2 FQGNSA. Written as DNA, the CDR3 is TGTGCCAGCAGCTCCCTCCGGGACAGGGGAGGCGAGCAGTTCTTC. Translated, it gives CASSSLRDRGGEQFF. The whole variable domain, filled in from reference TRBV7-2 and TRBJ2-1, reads GAGVSQSPSNKVTEKGKDVELRCDPISGHTALYWYRQSLGQGLEFLIYFQGNSAPDKSGLPSDRFSAERTGGSVSTLTIQRTQQEDSAVYLCASSSLRDRGGEQFFGPGTRLTVL.

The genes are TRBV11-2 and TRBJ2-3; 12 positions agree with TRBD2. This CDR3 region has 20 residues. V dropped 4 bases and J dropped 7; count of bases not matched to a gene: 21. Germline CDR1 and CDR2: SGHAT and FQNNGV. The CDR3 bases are TGTGCCAGCAGCTCCATGACTAGCGGGAGCCGTCTGTCGCGTCCGTATACGCAGTATTTT. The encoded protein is CASSSMTSGSRLSRPYTQYF.

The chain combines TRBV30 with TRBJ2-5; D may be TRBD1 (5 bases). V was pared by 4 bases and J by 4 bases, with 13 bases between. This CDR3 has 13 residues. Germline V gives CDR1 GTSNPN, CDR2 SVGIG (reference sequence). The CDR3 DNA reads TGTGCCTGGACGGGCCCAGGGTCAGAGACCCAGTACTTC. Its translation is CAWTGPGSETQYF. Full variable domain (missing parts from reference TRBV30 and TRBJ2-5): SQTIHQWPATLVQPVGSPLSLECTVEGTSNPNLYWYRQAAGRGLQLLFYSVGIGQISSEVPQNLSASRPQDRQFILSSKKLLLSDSGFYLCAWTGPGSETQYFGPGTRLLVL.

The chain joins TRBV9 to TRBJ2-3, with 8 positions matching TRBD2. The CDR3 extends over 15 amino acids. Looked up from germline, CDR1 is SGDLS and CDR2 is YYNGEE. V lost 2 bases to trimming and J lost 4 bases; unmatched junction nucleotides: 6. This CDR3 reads CASSVLPGGPDTQYF. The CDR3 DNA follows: TGTGCCAGCAGCGTTCTGCCGGGGGGGCCAGATACGCAGTATTTT.

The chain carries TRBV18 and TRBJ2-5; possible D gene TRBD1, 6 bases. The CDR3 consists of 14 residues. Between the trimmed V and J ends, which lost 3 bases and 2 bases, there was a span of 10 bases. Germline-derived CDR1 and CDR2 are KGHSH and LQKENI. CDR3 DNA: TGTGCCAGCTCACCGTGGCAGGGGCAAGAGACCCAGTACTTC. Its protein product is CASSPWQGQETQYF.

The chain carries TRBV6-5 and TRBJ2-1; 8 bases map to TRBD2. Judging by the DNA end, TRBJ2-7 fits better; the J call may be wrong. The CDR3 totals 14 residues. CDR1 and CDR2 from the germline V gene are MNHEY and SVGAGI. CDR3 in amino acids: CASSSGLETNEQYF. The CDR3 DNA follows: TGTGCCAGCAGCTCGGGACTAGAGACCAATGAGCAGTACTTC.

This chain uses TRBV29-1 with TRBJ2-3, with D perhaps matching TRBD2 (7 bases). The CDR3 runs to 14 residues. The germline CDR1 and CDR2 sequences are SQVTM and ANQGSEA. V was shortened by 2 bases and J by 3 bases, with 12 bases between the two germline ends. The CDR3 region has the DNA TGCAGCGTTGAACAGGGGAGGGGTACAGATACGCAGTATTTT. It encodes CSVEQGRGTDTQYF.

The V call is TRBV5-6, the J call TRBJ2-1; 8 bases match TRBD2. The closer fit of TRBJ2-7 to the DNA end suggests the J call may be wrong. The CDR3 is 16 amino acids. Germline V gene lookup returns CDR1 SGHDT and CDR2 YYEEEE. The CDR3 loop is CASSSPSGSSYNEQYF. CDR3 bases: TGTGCCAGCAGCTCCCCGAGCGGGAGCTCCTACAATGAGCAGTACTTC.

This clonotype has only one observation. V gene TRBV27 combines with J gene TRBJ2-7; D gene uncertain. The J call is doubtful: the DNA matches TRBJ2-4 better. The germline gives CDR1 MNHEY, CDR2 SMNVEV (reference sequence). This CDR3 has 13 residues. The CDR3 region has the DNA TGTGCCAGCAGTGCCCATAATAAGAACATTCAGTACTTC. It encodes CASSAHNKNIQYF.

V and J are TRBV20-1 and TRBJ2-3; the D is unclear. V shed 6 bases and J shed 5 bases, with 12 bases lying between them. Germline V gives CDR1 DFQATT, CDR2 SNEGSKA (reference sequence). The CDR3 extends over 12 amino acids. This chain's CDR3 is CSADGRRDTQYF. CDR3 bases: TGCAGTGCCGACGGACGGAGAGATACGCAGTATTTT.

The chain's CDR3 is CASSPEPAGGIGNEQFF. In nucleotides, the CDR3 is TGCGCCAGCAGCCCCGAGCCCGCAGGGGGGATCGGTAATGAGCAGTTCTTC. This chain connects TRBV4-1 to TRBJ2-1; D possibly corresponds to TRBD1 (7 bases). This CDR3 comprises 17 residues. Germline assignment: CDR1 MGHRA and CDR2 YSYEKL. Trimming pared 4 bases from V and 7 bases from J, leaving 23 bases between.

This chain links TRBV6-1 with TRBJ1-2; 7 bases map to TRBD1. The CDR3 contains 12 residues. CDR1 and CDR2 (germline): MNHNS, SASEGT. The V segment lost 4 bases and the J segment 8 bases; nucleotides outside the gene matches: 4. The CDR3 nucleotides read TGTGCCAGCAGTGCAGGGGACAGAGGCTACACCTTC. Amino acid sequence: CASSAGDRGYTF.

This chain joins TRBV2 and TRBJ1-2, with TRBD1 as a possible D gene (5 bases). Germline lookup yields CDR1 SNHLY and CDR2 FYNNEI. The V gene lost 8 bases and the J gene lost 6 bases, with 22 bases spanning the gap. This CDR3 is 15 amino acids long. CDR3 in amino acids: CASGGRGAWSNGYTF. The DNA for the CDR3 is TGTGCCAGCGGAGGAAGGGGCGCTTGGTCTAATGGCTACACCTTC.

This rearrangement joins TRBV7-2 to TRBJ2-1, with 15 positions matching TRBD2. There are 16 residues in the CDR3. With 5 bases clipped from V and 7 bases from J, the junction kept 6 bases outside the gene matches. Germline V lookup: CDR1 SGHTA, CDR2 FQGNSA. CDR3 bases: TGTGCCAGCAGCCGGATGGGGACTAGCGGGGGGAATGAGCAGTTCTTC. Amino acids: CASSRMGTSGGNEQFF.

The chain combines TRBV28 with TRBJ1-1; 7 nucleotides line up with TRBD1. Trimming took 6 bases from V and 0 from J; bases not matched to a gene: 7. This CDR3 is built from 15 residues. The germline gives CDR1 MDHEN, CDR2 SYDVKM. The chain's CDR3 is CASSGVTGLNTEAFF. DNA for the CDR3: TGTGCCAGCAGCGGAGTGACAGGGCTGAACACTGAAGCTTTCTTT.